Following are 3 T cell receptor beta chains from one sample sequenced in a study of Ad26.COV2.S vaccination and SARS-CoV-2 variants. Profiling relied on immunoSEQ multiplex PCR, and the TCRdb table lists in-frame clones only, not all of them. The sample lists hundreds of thousands of clones; around 90% were seen once. The source was peripheral blood, collected after recovery from COVID-19. The receptors come from a human donor who had recovered from COVID-19.

This clone was seen just once. This chain joins TRBV6-1 and TRBJ2-7, with D unresolved. V was shortened by 0 bases and J by 2 bases, with 11 bases between the two germline ends. CDR1 and CDR2 from the germline V gene are MNHNS and SASEGT. CDR3 size: 15 residues. The chain's CDR3 is CASSEAWVATYEQYF. DNA of the CDR3: TGTGCCAGCAGTGAAGCTTGGGTGGCAACCTACGAGCAGTACTTC.

The V gene is TRBV20-1, the J gene TRBJ2-3; possible D gene TRBD2, 5 bases. Germline-derived CDR1 and CDR2 are DFQATT and SNEGSKA (reference sequence). Deletions cut 3 bases from V and 2 bases from J, with 18 bases between. The CDR3 sequence is 16 residues long. CDR3 residues: CSASRSEGRYTDTQYF. CDR3 coding DNA: TGCAGTGCTAGTCGCAGCGAGGGTCGTTACACAGATACGCAGTATTTT.

V usage is TRBV6-5 and J usage is TRBJ2-2; D unclear. The germline V and J ends were trimmed by 4 bases and 5 bases, with 8 bases remaining between them. The CDR3 is made up of 13 amino acids. CDR1 MNHEY and CDR2 SVGAGI come from the germline V gene. The CDR3 nucleotides read TGTGCCAGCAGTTCCATACCTACCGGGGAGCTGTTTTTT. This codes for CASSSIPTGELFF.